This T cell receptor (beta chain) was retrieved from a study of blood T cell repertoires in COVID-19. The V end was cut by 0 bases, the J end by 6 bases, with 6 bases between. Looked up from germline, CDR1 is LGHDT and CDR2 is YNNKEL (reference sequence). The CDR3 spans 13 residues. Original processing notes: Amplification of reference gene primers was used by the study to estimate nucleated cell counts. Repertoires were generated with immunoSEQ multiplex PCR, while TCRdb's copy carries only in-frame clones and drops some. V and J calls and clone size are copied from that table; D and trimming were computed from the DNA. The sample contains tens of thousands of clones, roughly 78% of which appear only once. This clone was observed once.

This chain connects TRBV3-1 (or the pseudogene TRBV3-2) to TRBJ1-5; D ambiguous. Input material: peripheral blood. This clonotype originated in a man in his sixties with acute or convalescent COVID-19. Written as DNA, the CDR3 is TGTGCCAGCAGCCAAGATCGGGGTCAGCCCCAGCATTTT. This translates into CASSQDRGQPQHF.